The 23 T cell receptor beta chains presented below share a single source sample, sequenced in a study of T-cell reconstitution after alpha-beta-depleted transplantation in children. Preparation of the TCRbeta library was carried out with unique molecular identifiers. TCRdb reanalysed the PCR reads using MiXCR and keeps one entry per CDR3 protein. The sample has about 610,000 distinct CDR3 sequences; 10% are singletons. The material sequenced was PBMCs from the stem cell graft donor, taken from the stem cell graft. The receptor set was obtained from a human donor who donated a stem cell graft to a child with acute myeloid leukemia.

This clonotype showed up many times. This chain joins TRBV12-3 or TRBV12-4 and TRBJ1-1; 7 nucleotides align to TRBD1. J gave up 5 bases and V 1 base, and 10 bases lay outside the gene matches. The CDR3 is made up of 16 amino acids. CDR3 bases: TGTGCCAGCAGTTTAGGGCAGGGGGTTATCGGGACTGAAGCTTTCTTT. Its translation: CASSLGQGVIGTEAFF.

This clonotype was found many times. This rearrangement joins TRBV9 to TRBJ2-1, with no clear D. The CDR3 is 12 residues long. Germline V CDR1 and CDR2: SGDLS, YYNGEE. The V end was cut by 0 bases, the J end by 11 bases, with 9 bases between. The CDR3 loop reads CASSVGTTQQFF. CDR3 bases: TGTGCCAGCAGCGTAGGGACGACACAGCAGTTCTTC.

Only a few counts were recorded for this clonotype. The rearrangement links TRBV7-9 to TRBJ2-7, with a possible D match to TRBD1 (6 bases). This CDR3 contains 13 residues. V was pared by 2 bases and J by 4 bases, with 9 bases between. Germline-derived CDR1 and CDR2 are SEHNR and FQNEAQ (reference sequence). DNA for the CDR3: TGTGCCAGCAGCTTATGGACAGTTTACGAGCAGTACTTC. Its protein is CASSLWTVYEQYF.

This clonotype came up many times. The gene calls are TRBV20-1 and TRBJ2-1; weak D call: TRBD2 (5 bases). Germline V gives CDR1 DFQATT, CDR2 SNEGSKA (reference sequence). V was pared by 3 bases and J by 2 bases, with 5 bases between. The CDR3 has 12 amino acids. Here the CDR3 reads CSASGTYNEQFF. CDR3 coding DNA: TGCAGTGCTAGCGGGACCTACAATGAGCAGTTCTTC.

V gene TRBV27 combines with J gene TRBJ1-5; 10 bases are shared with TRBD1. Trimming took 5 bases from V and 6 from J; bases not matched to a gene: 7. This CDR3 is built from 15 residues. Germline V CDR1 and CDR2: MNHEY, SMNVEV (reference sequence). CDR3 sequence reads: CASSTGQGIGQPQHF. The CDR3 DNA is TGTGCCAGCAGTACGGGACAGGGGATCGGTCAGCCCCAGCATTTT.

In this sample, this clonotype turned up many times. The chain carries TRBV12-3 or TRBV12-4 and TRBJ2-1; 9 bases fit TRBD2. This CDR3 spans 16 amino acids. Losses at the gene ends were 1 base for V and 7 bases for J; bases not matched to a gene: 8. In DNA form, the CDR3 reads TGTGCCAGCAGTTTAGGGGCGGGAGGGCCGCGTAATGAGCAGTTCTTC. Its translation is CASSLGAGGPRNEQFF.

This clonotype was counted between two and nine times. This rearrangement joins TRBV29-1 to TRBJ2-7; D is uncertain. The CDR3 runs 15 residues. Per the germline V gene, CDR1 is SQVTM and CDR2 is ANQGSEA. Trimming left V 0 bases short and J 0 bases short, with 12 bases between. The CDR3 spells CSVEERARSSYEQYF. Here the CDR3 DNA reads TGCAGCGTTGAAGAGCGAGCGAGAAGCTCCTACGAGCAGTACTTC.

This clonotype occurred a few times. The CDR3 nucleotides read TGTGCCAGCAGTTCCGCGGGTAATCAGAACACTGAAGCTTTCTTT. Translated, it gives CASSSAGNQNTEAFF. This chain links TRBV28 with TRBJ1-1; D remains unclear. The germline V and J ends were trimmed by 4 bases and 1 base, with 13 bases remaining between them. Germline-derived CDR1 and CDR2 are MDHEN and SYDVKM. The CDR3 contains 15 residues.

The chain has TRBV12-5 and TRBJ2-1; TRBD2 is a possible D gene (5 bases). This CDR3 is 14 amino acids long. From germline, CDR1 is LGHNT and CDR2 FRNRAP. V lost 6 bases, J lost 8 bases, and 17 bases lay in between. The CDR3 reads CASGMESTADEQFF. For the CDR3, the DNA is TGTGCTAGTGGGATGGAGAGTACAGCGGATGAGCAGTTCTTC.

This chain uses TRBV27 with TRBJ2-4; the D is unclear. This CDR3 contains 12 residues. In germline, CDR1 is MNHEY, CDR2 SMNVEV (reference sequence). Deletions cut 6 bases from V and 6 bases from J, with 9 bases between. The CDR3 DNA is TGTGCCAGCAGCCAAAACTCAAACATTCAGTACTTC. Translating it yields CASSQNSNIQYF.

This clonotype has at least ten counts. V usage is TRBV27 and J usage is TRBJ2-5; D gene ambiguous. Germline lookup yields CDR1 MNHEY and CDR2 SMNVEV (reference sequence). The CDR3 sequence is 13 residues long. Trimming stripped 3 bases from V and 5 bases from J, with 10 bases between. CDR3 sequence: CASSFRVHETQYF. The CDR3, as DNA: TGTGCCAGCAGTTTCCGGGTTCACGAGACCCAGTACTTC.

This clonotype was recorded many times. The chain recombines TRBV7-9 with TRBJ2-3; D uncertain. The CDR3 is 13 residues long. The V end was cut by 1 base, the J end by 8 bases, with 10 bases between. Germline CDR1 and CDR2: SEHNR and FQNEAQ (reference sequence). CDR3 nucleotides: TGTGCCAGCAGCTTAGTTGTACTCGGTACGCAGTATTTT. Its protein is CASSLVVLGTQYF. The full variable domain, completed using reference TRBV7-9 and TRBJ2-3, is DTGVSQNPRHKITKRGQNVTFRCDPISEHNRLYWYRQTLGQGPEFLTYFQNEAQLEKSRLLSDRFSAERPKGSFSTLEIQRTEQGDSAMYLCASSLVVLGTQYFGPGTRLTVL.

The sample holds many counts of this clonotype. The J gene is TRBJ2-7, the V gene TRBV6-1; the match to TRBD2 covers 12 bases. The CDR3 contains 14 residues. In germline, CDR1 is MNHNS, CDR2 SASEGT. Trimming took 6 bases from V and 5 from J; bases not matched to a gene: 5. The CDR3 nucleotides are TGTGCCAGCAGCAGGACTAGCGGGAAGGACGAGCAGTACTTC. As protein: CASSRTSGKDEQYF.

This clonotype was counted at least ten times. CDR3 in amino acids: CASSSRQGSEAFF. CDR3 nucleotides: TGTGCCAGCAGCTCCCGGCAGGGCAGTGAAGCTTTCTTT. The rearrangement joins TRBV9 to TRBJ1-1, with D maybe TRBD1 (5 bases). Germline CDR1 is SGDLS and CDR2 is YYNGEE. Trimming took 4 bases from V and 7 from J, leaving 14 bases between them. The CDR3 consists of 13 residues.

V gene TRBV5-4 combines with J gene TRBJ2-5; maybe TRBD2 (6 bases). The CDR3 is 17 amino acids. Trimming took 2 bases from V and 4 from J, leaving 21 bases between them. Per germline, CDR1 SGHNT and CDR2 YYREEE (reference sequence). CDR3 sequence reads: CASSLWDSGLTRETQYF. The DNA for the CDR3 is TGTGCCAGCAGCTTATGGGATAGCGGACTAACCAGAGAGACCCAGTACTTC.

This clonotype was seen ten or more times. The rearrangement uses TRBV20-1 and TRBJ1-1; D unresolved. The CDR3 covers 14 residues. Trimming took 5 bases from V and 3 from J, leaving 16 bases between them. The germline CDR1 and CDR2 sequences are DFQATT and SNEGSKA (reference sequence). The CDR3 nucleotides read TGCAGTGCTTGGAGATCGGGCCCCCACACTGAAGCTTTCTTT. It is translated as CSAWRSGPHTEAFF.

This clonotype was seen only a few times. V usage is TRBV6-5 and J usage is TRBJ1-2; D gene uncertain. Germline CDR1 reads MNHEY; CDR2 reads SVGAGI. The V gene lost 4 bases and the J gene lost 7 bases, with 16 bases spanning the gap. The CDR3 has 14 amino acids. The CDR3 is CASSSRLGWAGYTF. The DNA for the CDR3 is TGTGCCAGCAGTTCCCGACTGGGTTGGGCTGGCTACACCTTC.

The chain has TRBV7-9 and TRBJ1-1, with D possibly matching TRBD1 (5 bases). There are 12 residues in the CDR3. Trimming removed 4 bases from V and 5 bases from J, with 8 bases in between. CDR1 is SEHNR, CDR2 FQNEAQ, per germline (reference sequence). For the CDR3, the DNA is TGTGCCAGCAGCTCGGGGGAAACTGAAGCTTTCTTT. This encodes CASSSGETEAFF.

The sample holds a few counts of this clonotype. The gene calls are TRBV4-2 and TRBJ2-3, with D uncertain. CDR3 length equals 19 residues. V was pared by 1 base and J by 0 bases, with 20 bases between. Germline lookup yields CDR1 LGHNA and CDR2 YNFKEQ. The CDR3 DNA sequence: TGTGCCAGCAGCCAAGTGCTCTCTTTGGGCGGCCTCAGCACAGATACGCAGTATTTT. Its translation is CASSQVLSLGGLSTDTQYF.

This clonotype has a handful of counts. The gene calls are TRBV29-1 and TRBJ2-3; D remains unclear. V was clipped by 6 bases and J by 1 base, with 17 bases between them. The length of the CDR3 is 15 residues. Germline-derived CDR1 and CDR2 are SQVTM and ANQGSEA. CDR3 sequence (DNA): TGCAGCGTGGCCGGTCTGCCAGCCCGCACAGATACGCAGTATTTT. Its translation is CSVAGLPARTDTQYF.

Concerning this clonotype: It may be a read error: a sequence one base away is much more abundant. V gene TRBV20-1 combines with J gene TRBJ2-1; D gene ambiguous. Germline V CDR1 and CDR2: DFQATT, SNEGSKA (reference sequence). Trimming shortened V by 6 bases and J by 11 bases, and 23 bases separated the two germline ends. CDR3 size: 14 residues. The CDR3 DNA reads as TGCAGTGCCTCGTCCCGCCGGACGGTGAATAAGCAGTTCTTC. It encodes CSASSRRTVNKQFF.

V and J are TRBV6-1 and TRBJ1-6, with a tentative D call TRBD1 (6 bases). CDR1 is MNHNS, CDR2 SASEGT, per germline. This CDR3 is 17 amino acids long. V lost 6 bases and J lost 0, with 15 bases in between. This CDR3 is CASRRTVFPSYNSPLHF. The CDR3 bases are TGTGCCAGCAGACGGACAGTTTTCCCCTCCTATAATTCACCCCTCCACTTT.

This clonotype was observed a handful of times. The rearrangement joins TRBV5-6 to TRBJ2-3; 8 nucleotides line up with TRBD2. The CDR3 length is 15 residues. Trimming at V came to 5 bases and at J to 4 bases, leaving 9 bases not matched to a gene. The germline CDR1 and CDR2 sequences are SGHDT and YYEEEE. CDR3 coding DNA: TGTGCCAGCAGACCCCCAGCGGGGGTCCCAGATACGCAGTATTTT. It specifies CASRPPAGVPDTQYF. The full variable domain, in which reference TRBV5-6 and TRBJ2-3 provide the parts outside the CDR3, is DAGVTQSPTHLIKTRGQQVTLRCSPKSGHDTVSWYQQALGQGPQFIFQYYEEEERQRGNFPDRFSGHQFPNYSSELNVNALLLGDSALYLCASRPPAGVPDTQYFGPGTRLTVL.